Presented here are 31 T cell receptor beta chains from one specimen sequenced in a study of blood T cell repertoires in COVID-19. Profiled with immunoSEQ multiplex PCR; TCRdb holds only in-frame clones, not every one. The data hold about 74,000 clones, with roughly four fifths observed a single time. The sequenced sample was peripheral blood. All receptors come from a man aged 65-85 years with active or convalescent COVID-19.

The rearrangement joins TRBV18 to TRBJ2-1, with a possible D match to TRBD2 (5 bases). Germline values: CDR1 KGHSH, CDR2 LQKENI. V was clipped by 2 bases and J by 6 bases, with 17 bases between them. CDR3 length: 16 amino acids. The CDR3 protein is CASSPSRVAPRNEQFF. The CDR3 DNA is TGTGCCAGCTCACCATCGCGGGTGGCTCCCCGCAATGAGCAGTTCTTC.

The chain uses TRBV7-9 and TRBJ1-6, with D maybe TRBD1 (5 bases). This CDR3 spans 12 amino acids. V was pared by 10 bases and J by 5 bases, with 9 bases between. Germline V gene lookup returns CDR1 SEHNR and CDR2 FQNEAQ (reference sequence). Written as DNA, the CDR3 is TGTGCCACCGGGGGGAATAATTCACCCCTCCACTTT. It encodes CATGGNNSPLHF.

The chain is built from TRBV4-1 and TRBJ1-2; D call uncertain. V was cut by 7 bases and J by 8 bases, with 23 bases left in between. Germline CDR1 reads MGHRA; CDR2 reads YSYEKL. The CDR3 is made up of 15 amino acids. The CDR3 nucleotides read TGCGCCAGCAAGCCGGGCCCCGGGGTGGCAGAGGGCTACACCTTC. This codes for CASKPGPGVAEGYTF.

The V gene is TRBV7-8, the J gene TRBJ2-1; D is possibly TRBD2 (6 bases). CDR1 SGHVS and CDR2 FQNEAQ come from the germline V gene. The CDR3 has 12 residues. Trimming cost V 4 bases and J 15 bases, with 16 bases left between them. CDR3 loop: CASSSESGRPFF. CDR3 bases: TGTGCCAGCAGCTCGGAATCAGGGAGGCCGTTCTTC.

This clone was recorded once. The chain is built from TRBV30 and TRBJ2-7; 9 bases are a match to TRBD2. V lost 4 bases and J lost 7; bases outside the gene matches: 8. Germline V gives CDR1 GTSNPN, CDR2 SVGIG (reference sequence). CDR3 length equals 13 residues. DNA of the CDR3: TGTGCCTGGAAGTGGCGGGGGGGTCATGAGCAGTACTTC. Encoded protein: CAWKWRGGHEQYF. The variable domain in full, completed from reference TRBV30 and TRBJ2-7, reads SQTIHQWPATLVQPVGSPLSLECTVEGTSNPNLYWYRQAAGRGLQLLFYSVGIGQISSEVPQNLSASRPQDRQFILSSKKLLLSDSGFYLCAWKWRGGHEQYFGPGTRLTVT.

The genes are TRBV6-5 and TRBJ2-7, with 8 bases lining up with TRBD1. J was trimmed by 4 bases and V by 6 bases; bases with no gene match: 11. This CDR3 is 15 amino acids long. Germline CDR1 and CDR2: MNHEY and SVGAGI. The CDR3 nucleotides are TGTGCCAGCAGCGACCCAGGGGGCACTGGGTACGAGCAGTACTTC. It yields the protein CASSDPGGTGYEQYF.

V usage is TRBV2 and J usage is TRBJ2-7, with a weak D call TRBD2 (5 bases). The CDR3 loop spans 12 amino acids. Looked up from germline, CDR1 is SNHLY and CDR2 is FYNNEI. The V end was cut by 4 bases, the J end by 3 bases, with 7 bases between. CDR3: CASSAEGYEQYF. DNA for the CDR3: TGTGCCAGCAGTGCAGAGGGCTACGAGCAGTACTTC.

The V call is TRBV7-9, the J call TRBJ2-7; D gene unclear. Germline CDR1 is SEHNR and CDR2 is FQNEAQ (reference sequence). With 0 bases removed from V and 4 bases from J, the gap between germline ends came to 4 bases. This CDR3 contains 12 residues. CDR3 nucleotides: TGTGCCAGCAGCTTAGCACAGTACGAGCAGTACTTC. This codes for CASSLAQYEQYF.

The V and J genes are TRBV10-1 and TRBJ2-1, with TRBD1 as a possible D gene (5 bases). V was trimmed by 4 bases and J by 0 bases, leaving 10 bases between them. This CDR3 is 15 amino acids long. CDR1 and CDR2 from the germline V gene are WNHNN and SYGVQD (reference sequence). In DNA, the CDR3 is TGCGCCAGCAGTGGGACACATAGCTCCTACAATGAGCAGTTCTTC. Its translation is CASSGTHSSYNEQFF.

This chain joins TRBV23-1 and TRBJ2-1; possibly TRBD1 for D (5 bases). TRBV23-1 is classed as an ORF, of uncertain function. The CDR3 totals 12 residues. Trimming pared 8 bases from V and 3 bases from J, leaving 8 bases between. The CDR3 reads CASWQGYNEQFF. The CDR3 DNA follows: TGCGCCAGCTGGCAGGGCTACAATGAGCAGTTCTTC.

The rearrangement uses TRBV5-6 and TRBJ2-5; 10 nucleotides match TRBD1. The CDR3 spans 16 residues. The junction had 9 bases not matched to a gene; V was cut back by 1 base and J by 6 bases. Germline V gives CDR1 SGHDT, CDR2 YYEEEE. As DNA, the CDR3 is TGTGCCAGCAGCTTGACCGGGACAGGGGCCGGAAAGACCCAGTACTTC. Protein product: CASSLTGTGAGKTQYF.

This rearrangement joins TRBV3-1 (or the pseudogene TRBV3-2) to TRBJ2-5; no reliable D call. CDR1 LGHDT and CDR2 YNNKEL come from the germline V gene (reference sequence). V was shortened by 0 bases and J by 6 bases, with 11 bases between the two germline ends. This CDR3 contains 14 residues. In nucleotides, the CDR3 is TGTGCCAGCAGCCAAGATATTAGTGTGAAGACCCAGTACTTC. This translates into CASSQDISVKTQYF.

The chain uses TRBV5-1 and TRBJ1-3; TRBD1 matches at 9 bases. The germline gives CDR1 SGHRS, CDR2 YFSETQ. V shed 0 bases and J 4 bases; nucleotides not matched to a gene: 5. The length of the CDR3 is 16 residues. The CDR3 spells CASSLAGTGFGNTIYF. In DNA form, the CDR3 reads TGCGCCAGCAGCTTGGCAGGGACAGGGTTCGGAAACACCATATATTTT.

This sequence joins TRBV29-1 and TRBJ2-7; TRBD2 aligns across 7 bases. Trimming at V came to 4 bases and at J to 0 bases, leaving 3 bases not matched to a gene. Germline V gene sequence: CDR1 SQVTM, CDR2 ANQGSEA. CDR3 size: 13 residues. DNA for the CDR3: TGCAGCGTTGGACCGGGGGGCTCCTACGAGCAGTACTTC. It is translated as CSVGPGGSYEQYF.

V usage is TRBV2 and J usage is TRBJ2-7; a possible D gene is TRBD1 (6 bases). Germline CDR1 SNHLY, CDR2 FYNNEI. The ends were cut back, 7 bases at V and 0 bases at J, with 10 bases in the middle. CDR3 length: 13 amino acids. CDR3 sequence: CASNRESSYEQYF. CDR3 sequence (DNA): TGTGCCAGCAACAGGGAAAGCTCCTACGAGCAGTACTTC.

The chain links TRBV6-6 to TRBJ2-7; TRBD2 agrees at 7 bases. The germline V gene encodes CDR1 MNHNY and CDR2 SVGAGI (reference sequence). Losses at the gene ends were 4 bases for V and 2 bases for J; bases not matched to a gene: 11. The CDR3 spans 16 residues. CDR3 DNA sequence: TGTGCCAGCAGTTCCTACGGACTAGAACCCCCCTACGAGCAGTACTTC. The encoded protein is CASSSYGLEPPYEQYF.

The chain uses TRBV21-1 and TRBJ1-1. TRBV21-1 is a pseudogene locus. The CDR3 is 17 amino acids. The CDR3 loop is CASSRRSMESTRPKAFF. The DNA of the CDR3 is TGTGCCAGCAGCCGAAGGAGCATGGAGTCCACCCGCCCAAAAGCTTTCTTT.

This chain joins TRBV9 and TRBJ1-6; TRBD1 might be the D (6 bases). Germline values: CDR1 SGDLS, CDR2 YYNGEE. The CDR3 runs to 17 residues. Trimming stripped 3 bases from V and 3 bases from J, with 16 bases between. CDR3 sequence: CASSATGTPDYNSPLHF. DNA of the CDR3: TGTGCCAGCAGCGCGACCGGGACACCGGACTATAATTCACCCCTCCACTTT. The full variable domain, its missing parts supplied by reference TRBV9 and TRBJ1-6, is DSGVTQTPKHLITATGQRVTLRCSPRSGDLSVYWYQQSLDQGLQFLIQYYNGEERAKGNILERFSAQQFPDLHSELNLSSLELGDSALYFCASSATGTPDYNSPLHFGNGTRLTVT.

J is TRBJ1-1 and V is TRBV28, with no clear D. Germline V gene lookup returns CDR1 MDHEN and CDR2 SYDVKM. V was pared by 6 bases and J by 1 base, with 3 bases between. The CDR3 length is 11 residues. The CDR3: CASRRNTEAFF. Here the CDR3 DNA reads TGTGCCAGCAGGAGGAACACTGAAGCTTTCTTT.

The rearrangement joins TRBV27 to TRBJ1-5; D remains unclear. Germline V CDR1 and CDR2: MNHEY, SMNVEV (reference sequence). Trimming took off 2 bases at V and 4 bases at J, with 6 bases between the two ends. This CDR3 comprises 13 residues. The chain's CDR3 is CASSLVQNQPQHF. The CDR3 coding sequence is TGTGCCAGCAGTTTAGTACAGAATCAGCCCCAGCATTTT.

The chain couples TRBV7-6 to TRBJ1-1, with a possible D match to TRBD1 (5 bases). Trimming removed 2 bases at V and 1 base at J, with 5 bases between. The CDR3 has 13 residues. Germline V gene data show CDR1 as SGHVS and CDR2 as FNYEAQ. CDR3 region: CASSLQGNTEAFF. For the CDR3, the DNA is TGTGCCAGCAGCTTACAGGGGAACACTGAAGCTTTCTTT.

J is TRBJ1-2 and V is TRBV12-3 or TRBV12-4; tentatively, D is TRBD1 (6 bases). V was shortened by 5 bases and J by 4 bases, with 11 bases between the two germline ends. The CDR3 is made up of 13 amino acids. The CDR3 spells CASSLGTFYGYTF. The CDR3 DNA is TGTGCCAGCAGTCTAGGGACATTCTATGGCTACACCTTC.

The CDR3 DNA sequence: TGTGCCAGTAGGGGGGACAGGGTGCGTGAAAAACTGTTTTTT. This gives the protein CASRGDRVREKLFF. The chain couples TRBV2 to TRBJ1-4, with 9 bases fitting TRBD1. The germline V gene encodes CDR1 SNHLY and CDR2 FYNNEI. The CDR3 contains 14 residues. Trimming cost V 9 bases and J 7 bases; bases outside gene matches: 9.

This clone has more than one count but fewer than ten. The chain employs TRBV28 and TRBJ2-5; the D gene is possibly TRBD2 (7 bases). Germline CDR1 reads MDHEN; CDR2 reads SYDVKM. Trimming removed 7 bases from V and 4 bases from J, with 19 bases in between. The CDR3 length is 15 residues. CDR3 DNA sequence: TGTGCCAGCACCTACCCGGGGGGCGGGGGAGAGACCCAGTACTTC. Translating it yields CASTYPGGGGETQYF.

The rearrangement uses TRBV5-1 and TRBJ1-1; D remains unclear. The V end was cut by 5 bases, the J end by 1 base, with 9 bases between. The CDR3 length is 13 residues. Germline assignment: CDR1 SGHRS and CDR2 YFSETQ. The CDR3 region is CASRLRENTEAFF. CDR3 sequence (DNA): TGCGCCAGCAGGCTGCGGGAGAACACTGAAGCTTTCTTT.

The chain couples TRBV24-1 to TRBJ2-7; possible D gene TRBD2, 6 bases. CDR1 and CDR2 from the germline V gene are KGHDR and SFDVKD. The V and J ends lost 6 bases and 0 bases respectively, with 14 bases between them. This CDR3 contains 15 residues. The CDR3 nucleotides read TGTGCCACCAGTTGGGGGGACGGGTACTCCTACGAGCAGTACTTC. It encodes CATSWGDGYSYEQYF.

J is TRBJ2-3 and V is TRBV11-2; 11 bases line up with TRBD2. Germline lookup yields CDR1 SGHAT and CDR2 FQNNGV. CDR3 size: 15 residues. V trimming: 6 bases; J trimming: 1 base; junction bases outside the gene matches: 3. The CDR3 region has the DNA TGTGCCAGCAGTTTTAGCGGGGGGGGCACAGATACGCAGTATTTT. Translated: CASSFSGGGTDTQYF.

The chain combines TRBV19 with TRBJ2-5; D is perhaps TRBD1 (7 bases). Germline V gives CDR1 LNHDA, CDR2 SQIVND (reference sequence). The CDR3 is made up of 15 amino acids. Deletions cut 2 bases from V and 2 bases from J, with 12 bases between. The CDR3 spells CASSISAGGQETQYF. DNA for the CDR3: TGTGCCAGTAGTATATCGGCAGGGGGGCAAGAGACCCAGTACTTC.

This clone showed up just once. This sequence joins TRBV21-1 and TRBJ2-2; the D segment call TRBD1 is taken from the table without a DNA check. TRBV21-1 is given as a pseudogene. The CDR3 runs to 17 residues. The chain's CDR3 is CASLLVDPTGDTGELFF. The CDR3 DNA follows: TGTGCCAGCCTCCTTGTCGATCCGACAGGGGACACCGGGGAGCTGTTTTTT.

The gene calls are TRBV19 and TRBJ1-4; D uncertain. The V end lost 7 bases, the J end lost 9 bases, and 27 bases lay between the germline ends. The CDR3 has 17 residues. Germline V gene data show CDR1 as LNHDA and CDR2 as SQIVND (reference sequence). The CDR3 sequence is CASTLRQLINSRKKLFF. The CDR3 DNA reads TGTGCCAGTACCCTGCGGCAGTTGATTAACTCACGGAAAAAACTGTTTTTT.

J is TRBJ2-1 and V is TRBV9; D remains unclear. Per germline, CDR1 SGDLS and CDR2 YYNGEE. V gave up 1 base and J gave up 1 base, with 9 bases separating them. This CDR3 contains 15 residues. The CDR3 protein is CASSVTGQSYNEQFF. Here the CDR3 DNA reads TGTGCCAGCAGCGTAACTGGGCAATCCTACAATGAGCAGTTCTTC.